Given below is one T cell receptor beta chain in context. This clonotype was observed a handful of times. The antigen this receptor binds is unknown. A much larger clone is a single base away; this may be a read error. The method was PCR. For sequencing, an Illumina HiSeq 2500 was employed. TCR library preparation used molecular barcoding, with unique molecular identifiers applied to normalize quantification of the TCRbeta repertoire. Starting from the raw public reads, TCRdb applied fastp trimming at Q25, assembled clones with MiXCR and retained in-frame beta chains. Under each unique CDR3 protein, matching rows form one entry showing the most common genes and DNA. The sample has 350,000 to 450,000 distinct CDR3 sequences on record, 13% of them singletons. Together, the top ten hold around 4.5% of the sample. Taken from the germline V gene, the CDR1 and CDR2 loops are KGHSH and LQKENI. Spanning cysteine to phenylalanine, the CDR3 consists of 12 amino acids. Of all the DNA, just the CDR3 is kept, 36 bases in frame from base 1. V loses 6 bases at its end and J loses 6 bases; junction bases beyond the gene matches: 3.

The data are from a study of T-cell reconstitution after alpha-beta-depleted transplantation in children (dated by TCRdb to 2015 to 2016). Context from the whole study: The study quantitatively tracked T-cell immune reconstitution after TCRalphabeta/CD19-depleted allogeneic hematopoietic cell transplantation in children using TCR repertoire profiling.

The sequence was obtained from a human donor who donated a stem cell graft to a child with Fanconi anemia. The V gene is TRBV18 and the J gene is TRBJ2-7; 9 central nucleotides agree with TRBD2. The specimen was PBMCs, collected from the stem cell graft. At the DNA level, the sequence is TGTGCCAGCTCTACAGCGGGAGGCGAGCAGTACTTC. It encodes CASSTAGGEQYF.